This T cell receptor beta chain was recovered during a study of cytomegalovirus exposure and HLA in healthy donors. Findings of the study overall: Specificity of a few CMV-associated chains for CMV antigens was verified in vitro. Most of the TCR beta V segments (in an earlier analysis) were productive either about 87% or about 30% of the time.

V lost 0 bases to trimming and J lost 7 bases; unmatched junction nucleotides: 1. Germline V CDR1 and CDR2: SGDLS, YYNGEE. The CDR3 runs to 14 residues. Worth noting for this clone: Its cognate antigen is unknown.

PCR amplification relied on 60 Vbeta primers (plus 13 Jbeta primers). TCRdb keeps only in-frame clones here, not all; method: immunoSEQ multiplex PCR. The data hold 100,000 to 150,000 clones, with around 86% observed a single time. The chain joins TRBV9 to TRBJ1-6, with TRBD1 matching over 7 bases. Source material: PBMCs. The TCR comes from a man under 40 in good health and CMV-seronegative. CDR3 loop: CASSVGDRNSPLHF. The CDR3 region has the DNA TGTGCCAGCAGCGTAGGGGACAGAAATTCACCCCTCCACTTT.